Each of the 9 T cell receptor beta chains below was sequenced from the same sample in a study of low-dose radiotherapy and immunotherapy resistance in tumors. Gene-specific TRAV and TRBV primers were used for first-strand cDNA, covering alpha and beta chains. For amplifying TCRs, the PCR ran for 15 to 20 cycles with Phusion, which was used together with a constant-region primer and the adapter on the V primers. TCRdb passed the reads through MiXCR, listing each CDR3 protein once. In the table there are about 100,000 distinct CDR3 sequences, less than 25% of which are singletons. Time point reported: after trial treatment. This sample's treatment: LDRT plus nivolumab, ipilimumab, low-dose cyclophosphamide and aspirin (RACIN trial). Sequencing was performed on PBMCs, taken after low-dose radiotherapy plus immunotherapy. The source is a male donor with prostate cancer.

This clonotype appeared many times. The V gene is TRBV3-1, the J gene TRBJ2-7, with a tentative D call TRBD1 (6 bases). Trimming took off 4 bases at V and 7 bases at J, with 17 bases between the two ends. Per germline, CDR1 LGHDT and CDR2 YNNKEL (reference sequence). The CDR3 consists of 14 residues. The CDR3: CASSPITQGWEQYF. CDR3 sequence (DNA): TGTGCCAGCAGCCCTATTACACAGGGATGGGAGCAGTACTTC.

There are a few counts of this clonotype. The V gene is TRBV5-1, the J gene TRBJ1-1; D gene ambiguous. Germline V CDR1 and CDR2: SGHRS, YFSETQ. V lost 2 bases and J 3 bases, leaving 2 bases between the germline ends. The CDR3 is 11 residues long. The CDR3 sequence is CASSLDTEAFF. The CDR3 nucleotides read TGCGCCAGCAGCTTAGACACTGAAGCTTTCTTT.

The chain links TRBV12-3 or TRBV12-4 to TRBJ1-5; perhaps TRBD1 as D (6 bases). The CDR3 sequence is 17 residues long. V dropped 5 bases and J dropped 16 bases, with 33 bases sitting between them. CDR3 nucleotides: TGTGCCAGCAGTCCTCAGTTCGGACAGTTTAATAGACAGCCCTATCATTTT. As protein: CASSPQFGQFNRQPYHF.

This clonotype was observed at least ten times. The V gene is TRBV7-6, the J gene TRBJ2-3, with D possibly matching TRBD2 (6 bases). Trimming pared 4 bases from V and 2 bases from J, leaving 16 bases between. The CDR3 length is 16 residues. Germline-derived CDR1 and CDR2 are SGHVS and FNYEAQ. CDR3 loop: CASSSRSSVYTDTQYF. Written as DNA, the CDR3 is TGTGCCAGCAGCTCCAGATCTAGCGTCTACACAGATACGCAGTATTTT.

This clonotype was seen many times. The gene calls are TRBV4-3 and TRBJ2-5; D not resolved. Germline lookup yields CDR1 LGHNA and CDR2 YSLEER. CDR3 length: 15 residues. V was pared by 0 bases and J by 5 bases, with 13 bases between. In nucleotides, the CDR3 is TGCGCCAGCAGCCAAGATCAGGATCCCCGGGAGACCCAGTACTTC. This sequence encodes CASSQDQDPRETQYF.

This clonotype was counted between two and nine times. DNA of the CDR3: TGTGCCTGGAGTGCGTATTCGGGACCATATCAAGAGACCCAGTACTTC. This sequence encodes CAWSAYSGPYQETQYF. The chain combines TRBV30 with TRBJ2-5; either TRBD1 or TRBD2 may fit D (5 bases each). Trimming took 1 base from V and 2 from J, leaving 17 bases between them. Germline V gene sequence: CDR1 GTSNPN, CDR2 SVGIG (reference sequence). The CDR3 is 16 amino acids.

There are many counts of this clonotype. This chain joins TRBV27 and TRBJ1-4; D possibly corresponds to TRBD1 (6 bases). This CDR3 has 16 residues. Germline V CDR1 and CDR2: MNHEY, SMNVEV (reference sequence). V lost 5 bases to trimming and J lost 7 bases, with 20 bases between them. The CDR3 protein is CASSRRTGTAGEKLFF. Written as DNA, the CDR3 is TGTGCCAGCAGTCGAAGAACAGGGACGGCGGGTGAAAAACTGTTTTTT.

Ten or more counts support this clonotype. The V gene is TRBV12-2, the J gene TRBJ2-5; TRBD1 reflects the table's D call only, with no check against the DNA. TRBV12-2 is listed as a pseudogene. The CDR3 is 16 amino acids. The CDR3 spells CASRMLAWGDQETQYF. The CDR3 coding sequence is TGTGCAAGTCGCATGCTAGCTTGGGGGGATCAAGAGACCCAGTACTTC.

The chain links TRBV5-6 to TRBJ1-2, with a weak D call TRBD1 (5 bases). Germline V gene sequence: CDR1 SGHDT, CDR2 YYEEEE. The CDR3 is 15 amino acids. V lost 5 bases and J lost 4, with 18 bases in between. CDR3 protein: CASSPGTAIGYGYTF. The CDR3 region has the DNA TGTGCCAGCAGTCCCGGGACTGCCATCGGCTATGGCTACACCTTC.